The TCR beta chain described here comes from a study of cytomegalovirus exposure and HLA in healthy donors (dated by TCRdb to the late 2010s). About the study as a whole: In an earlier analysis of roughly 500 of the donors, 276 Gb of sequence data and 100 million or so unique TCR beta sequences from about 180 million T cells were reported. A separate validation cohort of 100 to 150 different subjects was used in addition to the approximately 640-subject first cohort. HLA typing included class I and class II loci at four-digit resolution. Among 398 genotyped donors of the cohort, an average of around 240,000 unique TCR beta nucleotide sequences were sequenced per donor, roughly 20% of them non-productive. The genetic ancestry cluster associated with self-reported Caucasian donors included approximately 85% of the roughly 400 genotyped donors. Donor age, sex, ethnicity and CMV serostatus were collected together with the repertoire data. The number of typed donors differed by locus: about 620-640 for A, B, C, DRB1 and DQB1; 522 for DQA1; roughly 600 for DPA1; and about 450 for DPB1. The study aimed to test whether cataloging public T cell receptors could reveal signatures of past pathogen exposure. An early release covering around 630 HLA-typed donors comprised about 320 gigabases of sequencing data and tens of millions of unique TCR sequences. The study profiled the T cell repertoires of 500 to 800 subjects by immunosequencing and related them to cytomegalovirus serostatus. Every discovery cohort repertoire had been produced on one sequencing platform. A few DR-DQ haplotypes were treated as single units for association and clustering because of strong linkage in the cohort. To predict cytomegalovirus infection status, the study combined high-throughput TCR immunosequencing, statistical association of individual TCRs with disease status, and machine learning. Genome-wide SNP genotypes for about 65% of the roughly 700 donors were used in a later genetic analysis, which treated that subset as a discovery cohort. In the later analysis, no new phenotypic data were used to find candidate immune exposures; instead, reliance was placed on TCR beta sequences and their occurrence across donors. In a later analysis, previously published TCR beta repertoires from 500 to 750 donors were re-analyzed and high-resolution HLA genotyping was added so that TCR occurrence patterns could be studied. An earlier analysis of 587 of the donors used high-throughput TCR beta sequencing to judge whether each TCR beta V gene segment behaved as functional or pseudogenic. Results and caveats for the whole study, not just this receptor: Strong co-occurrence of HLA alleles, especially DR and DQ, made assigning TCR associations to individual alleles difficult. Presence/absence analyses assumed roughly uniform sequencing depth across donors, an assumption that may not hold. Because counts were too low, roughly 18 rarely observed V segments, including chromosome 9 orphons, were left out of the earlier analysis of over 550 of the donors. The authors suggested that the approach could potentially be generalized to other disease states and immunological phenotypes. In a later analysis, HLA-associated TCR beta chains were found to be more clonally expanded and to have lower generation probabilities than equally common non-associated chains. A further reported finding was that TCR beta sequences accurately predicted the HLA-A and HLA-B alleles for most subjects in the first cohort. Only TCR beta chains were sequenced in this cohort, and the absence of alpha or paired-chain data limited detectable features. In a later analysis, most CMV-associated TCR beta chains were found to appear HLA-restricted, with HLA associations seemingly driven largely by CMV exposure. The only immune exposure information available for the cohort was CMV serostatus. Cytomegalovirus status was reported to be diagnosed by the classifier with high specificity and sensitivity in both the original and validation cohorts. An association between a missense DCLRE1C variant and V-gene and J-gene trimming of TCR beta chains was found in a later genetic analysis and replicated in an independent cohort. Several of the top co-occurrence clusters appeared to be linked to parvovirus B19, influenza, CMV and Epstein-Barr virus, according to a later analysis. In a later genetic analysis, fewer N-insertions in productive TCRs were reported among donors in an Asian-associated ancestry cluster than the approximately 710-donor mean. In an earlier analysis of approximately 600 of the donors, most TCR beta V segments were observed in productive rearrangements about 87% or about 30% of the time, broadly matching IMGT annotations. A group of highly shared sequence variants was considered likely to be a technical artifact of the sequencing pipeline. Three of the identified cytomegalovirus-associated TCR beta chains were confirmed in vitro to be specific for cytomegalovirus antigens. Across donors, most TCR sequences were observed very rarely, whereas some public TCRs were present in many individuals. A later analysis associated about 18,000 TCR beta sequences with specific HLA alleles at a false discovery rate of 0.05. In the study, about 150 TCR beta chains were listed as associated with cytomegalovirus. Correlated functional status among segregating V segments might be attributable to linkage disequilibrium, but an unknown experimental factor could not be ruled out. Because some donors lacked HLA typing at each locus, the association tests relied only on the typed subset. The 87-base-pair reads could not distinguish some IMGT-functional V segments, including TRBV6-2 and TRBV6-3, so those segments were excluded. According to a later analysis, TCR association rates differed among HLA loci, with DRB1 alleles showing the most associated TCRs and HLA-C alleles showing the fewest.

V loses 2 bases at its end and J loses 0 bases; junction bases beyond the gene matches: 10. Taken from cysteine to phenylalanine, the CDR3 has 18 residues. Solely the CDR3 DNA is kept, with 54 bases framed from the first base. From a lookup of the germline V gene, CDR1 and CDR2 are SGHRS and YFSETQ. Libraries were built with the immunoSEQ multiplex PCR assay. A mixture of 60 forward primers for TCR Vbeta segments and 13 reverse primers for TCR Jbeta segments was used in the multiplex PCR. A multiplex PCR assay on genomic DNA amplified the CDR3 region of rearranged TCR beta genes. On the Illumina HiSeq System, the amplified TCR beta libraries were sequenced as 87-base-pair reads. The original methods were these. In a later analysis, some 80 million unique TCR beta chains were counted across the roughly 700 repertoires, and approximately 11 million of these chains were shared by at least two donors. To remove PCR and sequencing errors, raw reads were error-corrected and collapsed into unique sequences using a nearest-neighbor algorithm that merged closely related sequences. V, D and J gene segments were assigned by aligning CDR3 sequences to IMGT reference sequences. For a sequence to be retained, a match of at least six nucleotides was required to both a V gene segment and a J gene segment. Rearrangements were called productive when the CDR3 lacked stop codons and stayed in frame with V and J; all others were non-productive. CDR3 was defined according to IMGT convention as the region running from the second conserved V-encoded cysteine to the conserved J-encoded phenylalanine. Sequences without an unambiguous match to a single V gene segment were excluded from the earlier analysis of a few hundred of the donors. An earlier analysis of 587 of the donors called V segments functional above 56.7% productive rearrangements and segregating when the between-donor standard deviation exceeded 5%. A statistical classification framework was built to diagnose cytomegalovirus status from the catalog of TCR beta chain sequences. In a later analysis, TCR nucleotide sequences were compared against IMGT/GENE-DB human TR gene sequences so that V and J genes could be assigned. Using the TCRdist pipeline, a later analysis assigned CDR3 sequences along with most-parsimonious VDJ recombination scenarios. In a later analysis, each TCR beta chain was defined by its CDR3 amino acid sequence together with its V-gene family, and reads without a unique V-gene family were excluded. As a way to deal with suspected cross-contamination and a sequencing artifact, a later analysis dropped approximately 570 nucleotide sequences that were highly shared and had low generation probability. For each public chain, a later analysis derived a clonal expansion index from normalized ranks of inferred template counts within each repertoire. Generation probabilities in a later analysis came from a VDJ recombination model fitted to out-of-frame rearrangements, and those results were checked against IGoR. A later analysis scored TCR-TCR, TCR-HLA and TCR-CMV co-occurrence with hypergeometric tests, applying a repertoire-size bias correction to TCR pairs. A later analysis estimated false discovery rates by permuting HLA or CMV assignments 20 times. In a later analysis, co-occurring TCRs were grouped with DBSCAN, and TCRdist sequence similarity was added when clustering was performed within HLA-allele-positive subsets. Repertoires with fewer than 30,000 or more than 120,000 public chains, plus five repertoires with anomalous nucleotide sharing, were excluded from co-occurrence clustering. TCRdb re-hosts the immuneACCESS table, in-frame sequences only. Its copies lack some clones; in the studies checked, an unresolved V gene accounts for under half of them, and the cause for the rest is not known. That table furnishes V, J and clone size, whereas the DNA furnished D and trimming. Across this sample there are around 92,000 clones, with 65% to 80% seen only once. Clones ranked in the top ten supply 16% of the sample.

The cohort was made up of approximately 670 healthy bone marrow donors. Cohort members were all nominally healthy when sampled, although unrecorded immune exposures were likely present. The donor was CMV seropositive and belonged to the group of 270 or so seropositive cohort members. Each donor provided a peripheral blood sample, and peripheral blood mononuclear cells were used for TCR beta sequencing. The Qiagen DNeasy Blood Extraction Kit was used to extract genomic DNA from the blood cell samples. Concerning this clone: The specificity of this receptor is unknown. No much larger clonotype is one base removed from it; base qualities were not supplied.

The receptor was isolated from a man aged 60-69 years in good health and CMV-seropositive. Recombination joined TRBV5-1 with TRBJ2-3, and TRBD2 matches 9 of the central bases. The specimen sequenced was PBMCs. The sequenced DNA: TGCGCCAGCAGCTTATCGACTAGCGGAGTAACTAGCACAGATACGCAGTATTTT. This is translated as CASSLSTSGVTSTDTQYF.